The present T cell receptor (beta chain) was sequenced within a study of cytotoxic CD8 clonotypes in ibrutinib-treated CLL. About the research overall: The taking of response samples occurred after a median about 12 months of treatment, with a range of 6 to 36.

Findings and limits, study-wide: T-cell clonality at baseline went above that of age-matched healthy donors and rose and fell with circulating CD8+ T-cell counts. Among the clonotypes, public ones were uncommon and contracted or held stable on treatment.

Measured with immunoSEQ multiplex PCR; TCRdb has only the in-frame clones, and not every one. This table has roughly 100,000 clones, almost 80% appearing once. Worth noting for this clone: Its antigen is unidentified.

Germline CDR1 is MRHNA and CDR2 is SNTAGT. V lost 4 bases, J lost 4 bases, and 0 bases stayed unmatched. CDR3 length: 14 amino acids. The specimen comprised PBMCs, sampled after 12 months of ibrutinib treatment. The receptor was isolated from a human donor with chronic lymphocytic leukemia. The chain is built from TRBV6-4 and TRBJ2-3; TRBD2 agrees at 12 bases. The CDR3 loop reads CASSASGGADTQYF. In DNA form, the CDR3 reads TGTGCCAGCAGTGCTAGCGGGGGGGCAGATACGCAGTATTTT.